Reported below is one T cell receptor (beta chain). The data stem from a study of metastatic and nonmetastatic thyroid tumors. Study summary: Malignant thyroid and benign thyroid patients provided blood and tumor or nodule tissue whose repertoires were compared.

Original processing methods: Clinicopathological groups differed in CDR3, with these differences serving to build a distant-metastasis classifier for papillary thyroid cancer. TCRdb ran MiXCR on the PCR reads. These V and J calls are TCRdb output, not the study's own analysis. The sample carries 25,000 to 30,000 clones, roughly 26% recorded once. The germline CDR1 and CDR2 sequences are SGHAT and FQNNGV. The V gene lost 5 bases and the J gene lost 8 bases, with 18 bases spanning the gap. The CDR3 runs 14 residues. Thyroid surgery was performed in patients who had received no treatment beforehand. The TCR comes from a female donor with papillary thyroid cancer or a benign thyroid nodule (not recorded which). Some clones in this sample may be carry-over from other donors' samples. The specimen was blood. The chain couples TRBV11-2 to TRBJ2-5; a weak D match, TRBD2 (5 bases). The CDR3 sequence: CASSPGPGYYTQYF. The CDR3 DNA reads as TGTGCCAGCAGCCCAGGACCGGGGTATTATACCCAGTACTTC.